This entry concerns a single T cell receptor beta chain. At one of its ends the junction is not consistent with the germline gene, which may arise from a read error. The sample originates from a study of T cells in Graves' hyperthyroidism and ophthalmopathy. This CDR3 has 15 residues. From germline, CDR1 is SGHRS and CDR2 YFSETQ. Orbital computed tomography, thyroid ultrasound, serum thyroxine and TRAb, and clinical symptoms together informed the diagnoses. The PBMCs studied were ones that came from 8 to 10 ml fresh peripheral blood. Amplification yielded TCR beta CDR3 regions, with RNA transcripts as the source. TCR CDR3 regions were first amplified by RT-PCR with HTBI primers. One entry per CDR3 protein, called by TCRdb with MiXCR from the multiplex PCR reads. The repertoire holds about 290,000 distinct CDR3 sequences, with approximately 16% as singletons.

Sequenced material: blood. The clonotype comes from a young man with Graves' hyperthyroidism. The chain has TRBV5-1 and TRBJ1-5; 8 positions match TRBD1. The CDR3 nucleotides read TGCGCCAGCAGCTTGGATGGACAGGGCAATCAGCCCCTGCATTTT. Translation gives CASSLDGQGNQPLHF. The variable domain in full, completed from reference TRBV5-1 and TRBJ1-5, reads KAGVTQTPRYLIKTRGQQVTLSCSPISGHRSVSWYQQTPGQGLQFLFEYFSETQRNKGNFPGRFSGRQFSNSRSEMNVSTLELGDSALYLCASSLDGQGNQPLHFGDGTRLSIL.